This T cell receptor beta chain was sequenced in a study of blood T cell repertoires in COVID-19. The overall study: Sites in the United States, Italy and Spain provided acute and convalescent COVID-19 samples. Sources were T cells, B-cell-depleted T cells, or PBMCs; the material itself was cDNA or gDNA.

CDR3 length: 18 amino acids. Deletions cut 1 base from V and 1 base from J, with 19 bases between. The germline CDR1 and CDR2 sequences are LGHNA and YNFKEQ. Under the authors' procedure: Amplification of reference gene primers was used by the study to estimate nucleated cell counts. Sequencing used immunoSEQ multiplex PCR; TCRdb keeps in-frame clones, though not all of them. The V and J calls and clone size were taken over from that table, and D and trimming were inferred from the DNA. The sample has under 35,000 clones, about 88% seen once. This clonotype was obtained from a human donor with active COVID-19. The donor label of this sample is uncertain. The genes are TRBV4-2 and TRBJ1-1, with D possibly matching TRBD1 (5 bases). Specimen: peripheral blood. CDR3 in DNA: TGTGCCAGCAGCCAAGTTATCAGGGTGTGGGAAGAGAACACTGAAGCTTTCTTT. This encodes CASSQVIRVWEENTEAFF.